This T cell receptor (beta chain) was retrieved from a study of T cells expressing NK-cell markers. Study at large: Out of eight donors sequenced, seven tested HCMV-seropositive and the remaining one seronegative.

Germline loops: CDR1 MGHDK, CDR2 SYGVNS. CDR3 length: 16 residues. TCRdb re-called the 5' RACE reads and shows each CDR3 protein once, DNA omitted. Found here are fewer than 400,000 distinct CDR3 sequences; the top ten clones hold around 5%. General study points: Whether expanded NKG2C+ T cell clones were HCMV specific stayed uncertain. For six donors, the dominant NKG2C+ clonotypes made up roughly 1.0-8% of their CD8+ T cells.

Comments on this clonotype: The antigen remains unidentified.

V usage is TRBV25-1 and J usage is TRBJ2-1; absent DNA, TCRdb's TRBD1 call cannot be checked. Specimen: blood T cells: a sorted CD56 or NKG2C T cell subset, CD4+ or CD8+ T cells, or bulk PBMC T cells (not recorded which). The sequence was collected from a man between 18 and 69 years old in good health. CDR3 sequence: CASSETGRGGWSEQFF.